This TCR beta chain comes out of a study of shared clonotypes between healthy human individuals. Study-wide background: For every donor, three CD4 naive, three CD4 memory, two CD8 naive and one CD8 memory plates were used.

Only CD45RO-negative cells positively selected for CCR7 counted as naive CD8 cells, so terminally differentiated effector memory CD45RA+ cells were excluded. V was shortened by 4 bases and J by 8 bases, with 18 bases between the two germline ends. The CDR3 totals 15 residues. Germline lookup yields CDR1 LNHDA and CDR2 SQIVND (reference sequence). Clones were read by immunoSEQ multiplex PCR, and TCRdb kept only the in-frame ones, dropping some. This table holds approximately 2,000,000 clones, 93% found once. The rearrangement links TRBV19 to TRBJ2-1, with no clear D. The sequencing input was naive CD8+ T cells from PBMCs. This receptor was taken from a young man in good health. Some clones in this sample may be carry-over from other donors' samples. DNA for the CDR3: TGTGCCAGTAGTACCCGAGCGTCCGGACGGGATGAGCAGTTCTTC. It translates to CASSTRASGRDEQFF. Drawing the rest from reference TRBV19 and TRBJ2-1, the complete variable domain is DGGITQSPKYLFRKEGQNVTLSCEQNLNHDAMYWYRQDPGQGLRLIYYSQIVNDFQKGDIAEGYSVSREKKESFPLTVTSAQKNPTAFYLCASSTRASGRDEQFFGPGTRLTVL.